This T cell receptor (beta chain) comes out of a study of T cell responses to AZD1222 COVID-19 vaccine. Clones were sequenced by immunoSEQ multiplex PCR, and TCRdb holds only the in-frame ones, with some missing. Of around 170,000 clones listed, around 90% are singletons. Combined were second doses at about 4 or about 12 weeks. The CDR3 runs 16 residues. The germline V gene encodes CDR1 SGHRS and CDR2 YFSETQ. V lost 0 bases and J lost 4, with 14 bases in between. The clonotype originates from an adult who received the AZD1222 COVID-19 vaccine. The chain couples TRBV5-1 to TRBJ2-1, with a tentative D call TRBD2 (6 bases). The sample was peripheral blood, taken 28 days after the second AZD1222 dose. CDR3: CASSLAPGLDYNEQFF. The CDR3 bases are TGCGCCAGCAGCTTGGCCCCGGGACTGGATTACAATGAGCAGTTCTTC. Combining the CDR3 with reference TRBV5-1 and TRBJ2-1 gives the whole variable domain KAGVTQTPRYLIKTRGQQVTLSCSPISGHRSVSWYQQTPGQGLQFLFEYFSETQRNKGNFPGRFSGRQFSNSRSEMNVSTLELGDSALYLCASSLAPGLDYNEQFFGPGTRLTVL.